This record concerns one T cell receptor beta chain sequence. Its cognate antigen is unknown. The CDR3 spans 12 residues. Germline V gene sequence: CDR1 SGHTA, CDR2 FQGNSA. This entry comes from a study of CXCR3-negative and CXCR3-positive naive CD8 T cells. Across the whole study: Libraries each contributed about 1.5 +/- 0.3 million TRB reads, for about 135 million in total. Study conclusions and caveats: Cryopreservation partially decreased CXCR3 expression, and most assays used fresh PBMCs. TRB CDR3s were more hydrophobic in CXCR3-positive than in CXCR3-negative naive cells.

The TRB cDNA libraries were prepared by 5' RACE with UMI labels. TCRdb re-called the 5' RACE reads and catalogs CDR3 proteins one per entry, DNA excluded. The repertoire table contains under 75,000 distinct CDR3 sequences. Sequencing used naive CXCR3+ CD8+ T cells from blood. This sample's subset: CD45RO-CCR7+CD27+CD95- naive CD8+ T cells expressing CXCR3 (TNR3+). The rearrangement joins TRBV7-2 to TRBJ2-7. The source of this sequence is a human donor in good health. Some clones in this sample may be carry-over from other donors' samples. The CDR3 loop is CASSSVWYEQYF. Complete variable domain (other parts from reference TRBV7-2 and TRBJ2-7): GAGVSQSPSNKVTEKGKDVELRCDPISGHTALYWYRQSLGQGLEFLIYFQGNSAPDKSGLPSDRFSAERTGGSVSTLTIQRTQQEDSAVYLCASSSVWYEQYFGPGTRLTVT.